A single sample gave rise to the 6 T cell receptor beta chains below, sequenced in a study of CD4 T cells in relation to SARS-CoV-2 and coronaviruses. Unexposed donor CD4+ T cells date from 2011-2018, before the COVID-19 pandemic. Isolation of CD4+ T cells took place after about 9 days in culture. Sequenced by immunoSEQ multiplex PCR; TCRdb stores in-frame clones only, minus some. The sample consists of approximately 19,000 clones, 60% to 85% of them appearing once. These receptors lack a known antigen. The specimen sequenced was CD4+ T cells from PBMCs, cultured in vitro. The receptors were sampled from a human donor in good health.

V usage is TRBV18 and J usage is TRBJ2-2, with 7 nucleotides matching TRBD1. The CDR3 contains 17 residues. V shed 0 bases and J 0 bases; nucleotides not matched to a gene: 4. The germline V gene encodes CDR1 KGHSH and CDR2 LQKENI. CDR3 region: CASSPPTGDPNTGELFF. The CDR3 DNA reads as TGTGCCAGCTCACCACCTACAGGGGACCCGAACACCGGGGAGCTGTTTTTT. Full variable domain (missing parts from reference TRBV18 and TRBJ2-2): NAGVMQNPRHLVRRRGQEARLRCSPMKGHSHVYWYRQLPEEGLKFMVYLQKENIIDESGMPKERFSAEFPKEGPSILRIQQVVRGDSAAYFCASSPPTGDPNTGELFFGEGSRLTVL.

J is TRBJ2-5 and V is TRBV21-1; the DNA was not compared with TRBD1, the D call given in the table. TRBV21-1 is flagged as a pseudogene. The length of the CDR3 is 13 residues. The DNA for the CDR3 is TGTGCCAGCGGGGACAGCCAGCAAGAGACCCAGTACTTC. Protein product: CASGDSQQETQYF.

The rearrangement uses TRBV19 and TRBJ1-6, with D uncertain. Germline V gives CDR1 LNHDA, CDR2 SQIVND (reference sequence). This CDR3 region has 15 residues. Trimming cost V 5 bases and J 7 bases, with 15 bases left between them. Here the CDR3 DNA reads TGTGCCAGTAGTGCCCAGGCCTCTACCAATTCACCCCTCCACTTT. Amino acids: CASSAQASTNSPLHF. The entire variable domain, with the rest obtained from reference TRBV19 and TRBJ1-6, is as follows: DGGITQSPKYLFRKEGQNVTLSCEQNLNHDAMYWYRQDPGQGLRLIYYSQIVNDFQKGDIAEGYSVSREKKESFPLTVTSAQKNPTAFYLCASSAQASTNSPLHFGNGTRLTVT.

DNA for the CDR3: TGTGCCAGCAGCCAAGTAGGAGGAAACTATGGCTACACCTTC. Amino acids: CASSQVGGNYGYTF. The rearrangement joins TRBV3-1 (or the pseudogene TRBV3-2) to TRBJ1-2, with D unresolved. This CDR3 is built from 14 residues. CDR1 and CDR2 (germline): LGHDT, YNNKEL (reference sequence). With 1 base removed from V and 2 bases from J, the gap between germline ends came to 8 bases.

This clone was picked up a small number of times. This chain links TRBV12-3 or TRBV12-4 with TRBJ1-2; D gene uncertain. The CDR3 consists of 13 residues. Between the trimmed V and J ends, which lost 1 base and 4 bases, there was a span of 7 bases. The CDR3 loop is CASSLGMAYGYTF. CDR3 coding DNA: TGTGCCAGCAGTTTAGGTATGGCCTATGGCTACACCTTC.

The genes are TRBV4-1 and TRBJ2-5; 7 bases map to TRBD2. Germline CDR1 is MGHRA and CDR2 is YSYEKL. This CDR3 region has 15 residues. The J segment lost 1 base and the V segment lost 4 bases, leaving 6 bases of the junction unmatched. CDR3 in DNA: TGCGCCAGCAGCCCCTCCGCGGGAGCCCAAGAGACCCAGTACTTC. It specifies CASSPSAGAQETQYF.